This entry lists 2 T cell receptor beta chains sequenced from one sample in a study of blood T cell repertoires in COVID-19. Here immunoSEQ multiplex PCR was the method, and the copy in TCRdb shows in-frame clones only, minus some. This sample has more than 45,000 clones, with around nine tenths found just once. The specimen was peripheral blood. The source of these receptors is a woman aged 55-75 years with COVID-19, enrolled during active disease.

CDR3 sequence: CAWSDSGSGYEQFF. Written as DNA, the CDR3 is TGTGCCTGGAGTGATAGCGGGAGTGGCTATGAGCAGTTCTTC. This rearrangement joins TRBV30 to TRBJ2-1; 9 bases agree with TRBD2. CDR3 length: 14 residues. Trimming at V came to 1 base and at J to 8 bases, leaving 6 bases not matched to a gene. From germline, CDR1 is GTSNPN and CDR2 SVGIG (reference sequence).

V and J are TRBV9 and TRBJ1-2, with TRBD1 as a possible D gene (6 bases). The V end was cut by 0 bases, the J end by 7 bases, with 16 bases between. The CDR3 is 15 residues long. The germline CDR1 and CDR2 sequences are SGDLS and YYNGEE. CDR3 region: CASSVGGQFSGGYTF. CDR3 bases: TGTGCCAGCAGCGTAGGTGGACAGTTCTCTGGTGGCTACACCTTC.